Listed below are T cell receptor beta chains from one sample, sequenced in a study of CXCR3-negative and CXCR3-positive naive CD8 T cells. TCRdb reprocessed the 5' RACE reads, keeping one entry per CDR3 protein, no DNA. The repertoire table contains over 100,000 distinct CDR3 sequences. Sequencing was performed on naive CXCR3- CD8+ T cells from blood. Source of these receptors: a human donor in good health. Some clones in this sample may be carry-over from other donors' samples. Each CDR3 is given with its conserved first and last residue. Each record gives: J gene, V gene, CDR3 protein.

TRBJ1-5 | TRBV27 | CASSSDRGRQPQHF
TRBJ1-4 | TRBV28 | CASSGDRVSTNEKLFF
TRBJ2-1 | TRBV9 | CASSVGGRATNEQFF
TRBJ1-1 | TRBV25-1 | CASSVSPGQGAPEAFF
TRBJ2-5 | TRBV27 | CASSRLAGGETQYF
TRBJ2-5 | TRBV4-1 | CASSQDTTSGNAQETQYF
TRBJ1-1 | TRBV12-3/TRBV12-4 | CASSPRLGGTEAFF
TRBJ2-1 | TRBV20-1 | CSARDKAAGVHNEQFF
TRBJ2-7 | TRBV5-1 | CASSAVLPPRDEQYF
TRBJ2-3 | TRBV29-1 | CSVVEGSADTQYF
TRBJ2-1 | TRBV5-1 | CATKEGARVSEQFF
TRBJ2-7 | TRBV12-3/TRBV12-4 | CASSLGFVGNSYEQYF
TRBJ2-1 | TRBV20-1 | CSAETGVSYNEQFF
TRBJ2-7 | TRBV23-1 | CASSQSSGTDYEQYF
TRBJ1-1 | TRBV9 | CASSPVDRGGVRTEAFF
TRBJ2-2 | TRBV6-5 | CASMGGGTGELFF
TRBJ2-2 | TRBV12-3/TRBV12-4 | CATGLAGYTNTGELFF
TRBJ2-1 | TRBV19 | CASSRASTAGEQFF